Shown below are 27 T cell receptor beta chains from a single sample sequenced in a study of Ad26.COV2.S vaccination and SARS-CoV-2 variants. This sample's treatment: some 20 received Ad26.COV2.S at low or high dose, single or two shots; several received placebo; per-sample allocation not given. Collection of the samples took place on day 63 after the first injection of vaccine or placebo. Assay used: immunoSEQ multiplex PCR; TCRdb lists only in-frame clones, some missing. The sample lists around 380,000 clones, about nine tenths seen once, with 3.5% in the top ten. The material was peripheral blood, obtained in a trial of Ad26.COV2.S vaccine versus placebo. These receptor sequences come from a person between 18 and 60 years old who received the Ad26.COV2.S COVID-19 vaccine or a placebo.

The V gene is TRBV19, the J gene TRBJ2-4; tentatively, D is TRBD2 (5 bases). The CDR3 is 15 amino acids. Germline V gene data show CDR1 as LNHDA and CDR2 as SQIVND (reference sequence). Trimming left V 3 bases short and J 4 bases short, with 13 bases between. The CDR3 region is CASSIGGGEKNIQYF. The CDR3 DNA follows: TGTGCCAGTAGTATTGGAGGAGGAGAGAAAAACATTCAGTACTTC.

The CDR3 DNA follows: TGTGCCAGCAGACGAGGACAGCGGGAGACCCAGTACTTC. Translating it yields CASRRGQRETQYF. The gene calls are TRBV14 and TRBJ2-5, with a tentative D call TRBD1 (6 bases). This CDR3 contains 13 residues. V was clipped by 6 bases and J by 5 bases, with 13 bases between them. Germline values: CDR1 SGHDN, CDR2 FVKESK.

The chain combines TRBV19 with TRBJ2-7; D possibly corresponds to TRBD1 (6 bases). V shed 6 bases and J shed 7 bases, with 19 bases lying between them. The CDR3 is 14 residues long. From germline, CDR1 is LNHDA and CDR2 SQIVND (reference sequence). CDR3 nucleotide sequence: TGTGCCAGTAGACCCGCAGGGGCGTCGAGAGAGCAGTACTTC. The encoded protein is CASRPAGASREQYF.

The chain combines TRBV11-2 with TRBJ2-5, with 11 bases aligning to TRBD1. The CDR3 spans 16 residues. V was pared by 3 bases and J by 1 base, with 4 bases of the junction left unmatched. Germline CDR1 and CDR2: SGHAT and FQNNGV. The CDR3: CASSLGQGDLQETQYF. The DNA for the CDR3 is TGTGCCAGCAGCTTGGGACAGGGGGATCTCCAAGAGACCCAGTACTTC.

The CDR3 sequence is CASSPGRGGSYNEQFF. The CDR3 bases are TGTGCCAGCTCCCCAGGGCGGGGGGGCTCCTACAATGAGCAGTTCTTC. The J gene is TRBJ2-1, the V gene TRBV2, with TRBD2 identical over 9 bases. Germline values: CDR1 SNHLY, CDR2 FYNNEI. The CDR3 runs to 16 residues. Germline trimming cut 8 bases from V and 0 bases from J; bases unmatched to any gene: 8.

The V call is TRBV19, the J call TRBJ2-7; 8 bases are a match to TRBD2. V was clipped by 3 bases and J by 0 bases; unmatched bases: 4. Germline CDR1 LNHDA, CDR2 SQIVND (reference sequence). This CDR3 is built from 15 residues. The chain's CDR3 is CASSILAGGSYEQYF. The CDR3 nucleotides are TGTGCCAGTAGTATCCTTGCGGGGGGCTCCTACGAGCAGTACTTC.

J is TRBJ2-1 and V is TRBV19; D might be TRBD2 (6 bases). The V and J ends lost 8 bases and 8 bases respectively, with 19 bases between them. This CDR3 is 14 amino acids long. Germline V lookup: CDR1 LNHDA, CDR2 SQIVND (reference sequence). This CDR3 is CASSPGLGGYEQFF. CDR3 coding DNA: TGTGCCAGTTCGCCGGGACTGGGTGGCTATGAGCAGTTCTTC.

The gene calls are TRBV6-1 and TRBJ2-7; TRBD1 or TRBD2 may be the D gene (5 bases each). This CDR3 is built from 14 residues. V was shortened by 5 bases and J by 0 bases, with 11 bases between the two germline ends. Germline CDR1 MNHNS, CDR2 SASEGT. CDR3 sequence (DNA): TGTGCCAGCAGTCCGGGGACGGGCTCCTACGAGCAGTACTTC. This translates into CASSPGTGSYEQYF.

The rearrangement uses TRBV5-4 and TRBJ2-7, with D unresolved. The V and J ends lost 1 base and 0 bases respectively, with 8 bases between them. The CDR3 length is 14 residues. Per the germline V gene, CDR1 is SGHNT and CDR2 is YYREEE (reference sequence). CDR3 sequence (DNA): TGTGCCAGCAGCTTGCAGATTTCCTCCTACGAGCAGTACTTC. Translation gives CASSLQISSYEQYF.

The chain uses TRBV7-8 and TRBJ1-1; D perhaps matches TRBD1 (6 bases). Germline CDR1 reads SGHVS; CDR2 reads FQNEAQ. This CDR3 contains 15 residues. V lost 3 bases to trimming and J lost 2 bases, with 13 bases between them. DNA of the CDR3: TGTGCCAGCAGCTTCCAAGGGGGACTAAACACTGAAGCTTTCTTT. This encodes CASSFQGGLNTEAFF. The full variable domain, in which reference TRBV7-8 and TRBJ1-1 provide the parts outside the CDR3, is GAGVSQSPRYKVAKRGQDVALRCDPISGHVSLFWYQQALGQGPEFLTYFQNEAQLDKSGLPSDRFFAERPEGSVSTLKIQRTQQEDSAVYLCASSFQGGLNTEAFFGQGTRLTVV.

The V call is TRBV12-3 or TRBV12-4, the J call TRBJ1-2, with D possibly being TRBD1 (6 bases). The CDR3 runs to 13 residues. V lost 7 bases to trimming and J lost 6 bases, with 15 bases between them. The CDR3 DNA follows: TGTGCCAGCACCATAAGGGGGGCGGATGGCTACACCTTC. Its translation: CASTIRGADGYTF.

The chain employs TRBV6-6 and TRBJ2-1; D is ambiguous. With 2 bases removed from V and 6 bases from J, the gap between germline ends came to 8 bases. The CDR3 has 13 amino acids. Germline CDR1 and CDR2: MNHNY and SVGAGI (reference sequence). In DNA form, the CDR3 reads TGTGCCAGCAGTTACGTGCAGACCAATGAGCAGTTCTTC. The encoded protein is CASSYVQTNEQFF.

In nucleotides, the CDR3 is TGCGCCAGCAGCGACAGGAACACTGAAGCTTTCTTT. It specifies CASSDRNTEAFF. The rearrangement uses TRBV10-1 and TRBJ1-1; D is perhaps TRBD1 (5 bases). Looked up from germline, CDR1 is WNHNN and CDR2 is SYGVQD (reference sequence). The CDR3 has 12 amino acids. Trimming cost V 6 bases and J 1 base, with 6 bases left between them.

The V and J genes are TRBV27 and TRBJ1-3; D possibly corresponds to TRBD1 (6 bases). The CDR3 has 15 amino acids. CDR1 is MNHEY, CDR2 SMNVEV, per germline (reference sequence). Between the trimmed V and J ends, which lost 2 bases and 4 bases, there was a span of 12 bases. The CDR3 loop reads CASSLQGLRGNTIYF. CDR3 coding DNA: TGTGCCAGCAGTTTACAGGGGCTGCGGGGAAACACCATATATTTT.

This chain links TRBV18 with TRBJ2-3, with 10 bases identical to TRBD2. The CDR3 contains 16 residues. The J segment lost 10 bases and the V segment lost 3 bases, leaving 13 bases of the junction unmatched. Looked up from germline, CDR1 is KGHSH and CDR2 is LQKENI. The CDR3 DNA reads as TGTGCCAGCTCACCCTCCCTAGCGGGGGCCACCGGGTCGCAGTATTTT. This sequence encodes CASSPSLAGATGSQYF.

In this sample, this clone turned up once. This rearrangement joins TRBV20-1 to TRBJ2-5; 7 nucleotides agree with TRBD2. The ends lost 6 bases at V and 9 bases at J; junction bases unmatched: 7. Germline V CDR1 and CDR2: DFQATT, SNEGSKA (reference sequence). This CDR3 has 11 amino acids. CDR3 in amino acids: CSAFRAGAQYF. For the CDR3, the DNA is TGCAGTGCCTTTAGGGCGGGGGCCCAGTACTTC.

This chain connects TRBV20-1 to TRBJ2-3, with 11 bases matching TRBD2. CDR1 and CDR2 (germline): DFQATT, SNEGSKA (reference sequence). This CDR3 is built from 14 residues. V shed 3 bases, J shed 9 bases, and the junction held 8 bases outside the gene matches. CDR3: CSASVSGGARTQYF. CDR3 sequence (DNA): TGCAGTGCTAGTGTTAGCGGGGGGGCCAGGACGCAGTATTTT.

This chain links TRBV29-1 with TRBJ1-2, with 8 bases matching TRBD1. V lost 3 bases, J lost 2 bases, and 2 bases stayed unmatched. The CDR3 runs to 13 residues. Germline V gene data show CDR1 as SQVTM and CDR2 as ANQGSEA. The CDR3 DNA reads as TGCAGCGTTGATCGGACAGGGAACTATGGCTACACCTTC. Translated, it gives CSVDRTGNYGYTF.

This clone was found once. The rearrangement joins TRBV19 to TRBJ2-1; TRBD1 or TRBD2 may be the D gene (5 bases each). CDR3 length equals 14 residues. The V end lost 8 bases, the J end lost 1 base, and 12 bases lay between the germline ends. The germline gives CDR1 LNHDA, CDR2 SQIVND (reference sequence). CDR3 DNA: TGTGCCAGTGGAGTAGGGGAGTCCTACAATGAGCAGTTCTTC. It is translated as CASGVGESYNEQFF.

Regarding this clone: Other DNA sequences from this sample encode an identical CDR3 as well. The rearrangement uses TRBV3-1 (or the pseudogene TRBV3-2) and TRBJ2-1, with unresolved D. The CDR3 has 13 residues. Germline V gene lookup returns CDR1 LGHDT and CDR2 YNNKEL (reference sequence). Trimming removed 0 bases from V and 5 bases from J, with 5 bases in between. The CDR3 nucleotides read TGTGCCAGCAGCCAAGATTTTAACAATGAGCAGTTCTTC. Its protein is CASSQDFNNEQFF.

The chain carries TRBV19 and TRBJ2-7; TRBD2 might be the D (6 bases). Per the germline V gene, CDR1 is LNHDA and CDR2 is SQIVND (reference sequence). With 7 bases removed from V and 2 bases from J, the gap between germline ends came to 15 bases. The CDR3 extends over 14 amino acids. CDR3 residues: CASTPGGQPYEQYF. The CDR3, as DNA: TGTGCCAGTACCCCTGGAGGGCAGCCCTACGAGCAGTACTTC.

This chain links TRBV11-2 with TRBJ2-7; a weak D match, TRBD1 (5 bases). Trimming took 3 bases from V and 2 from J, leaving 11 bases between them. Per the germline V gene, CDR1 is SGHAT and CDR2 is FQNNGV. The CDR3 extends over 14 amino acids. The CDR3 DNA sequence: TGTGCCAGCAGCTTTTCGACAGTGCCCTACGAGCAGTACTTC. As protein: CASSFSTVPYEQYF.

The chain employs TRBV4-1 and TRBJ2-7; D remains unclear. Trimming took 1 base from V and 2 from J, leaving 12 bases between them. Germline V gene lookup returns CDR1 MGHRA and CDR2 YSYEKL. There are 15 residues in the CDR3. The CDR3 loop is CASSQVPKEPYEQYF. CDR3 DNA sequence: TGCGCCAGCAGCCAAGTACCAAAGGAGCCCTACGAGCAGTACTTC.

This chain connects TRBV27 to TRBJ2-7; 7 bases are shared with TRBD1. Per the germline V gene, CDR1 is MNHEY and CDR2 is SMNVEV (reference sequence). The CDR3 extends over 15 amino acids. V trimming: 3 bases; J trimming: 5 bases; junction bases outside the gene matches: 10. CDR3 protein: CASSFSTGSSNEQYF. For the CDR3, the DNA is TGTGCCAGCAGTTTCTCGACAGGGTCGTCGAACGAGCAGTACTTC.

The chain recombines TRBV5-1 with TRBJ1-2; 9 bases agree with TRBD1. This CDR3 has 17 amino acids. Germline-derived CDR1 and CDR2 are SGHRS and YFSETQ. After removal of 3 bases from V and 2 bases from J, the junction contained 11 bases not matched to a gene. CDR3 sequence reads: CASSWTGTGSVNYGYTF. As DNA, the CDR3 is TGCGCCAGCAGCTGGACCGGGACAGGGAGTGTCAACTATGGCTACACCTTC. Complete variable domain (other parts from reference TRBV5-1 and TRBJ1-2): KAGVTQTPRYLIKTRGQQVTLSCSPISGHRSVSWYQQTPGQGLQFLFEYFSETQRNKGNFPGRFSGRQFSNSRSEMNVSTLELGDSALYLCASSWTGTGSVNYGYTFGSGTRLTVV.

The J gene is TRBJ2-7, the V gene TRBV24-1, with D possibly being TRBD2 (6 bases). Trimming cost V 5 bases and J 4 bases, with 11 bases left between them. Germline lookup yields CDR1 KGHDR and CDR2 SFDVKD. The CDR3 is made up of 13 amino acids. CDR3 sequence: CATSGGAGYEQYF. The DNA of the CDR3 is TGTGCCACCAGTGGAGGGGCGGGGTACGAGCAGTACTTC.

The chain recombines TRBV18 with TRBJ1-1; unclear D gene. CDR3 length equals 14 residues. Germline V gene data show CDR1 as KGHSH and CDR2 as LQKENI. V was cut by 6 bases and J by 2 bases, with 13 bases left in between. CDR3 sequence: CASSPGQINTEAFF. CDR3 nucleotides: TGTGCCAGCTCGCCCGGTCAGATTAACACTGAAGCTTTCTTT.